Below, one T cell receptor beta chain is given with its context. Its antigen is not identified. This entry belongs to a study of cytomegalovirus exposure and HLA in healthy donors. The V and J ends lost 1 base and 5 bases respectively, with 9 bases between them. The CDR3 sequence is 13 residues long. CDR1 is SGHDT and CDR2 is YYEEEE in the germline V gene. Primers: 60 Vbeta forward and 13 Jbeta reverse. Here immunoSEQ multiplex PCR was the method, and the copy in TCRdb shows in-frame clones only, minus some. The sample lists 130,000 or so clones; around four fifths were seen once. Points from the study as a whole: An observed cluster of highly shared sequence variants was recorded as a likely sequencing artifact.

The chain couples TRBV5-6 to TRBJ2-5, with D unresolved. The sequenced material came from PBMCs. This sequence was found in a man younger than 45 in good health and CMV-seronegative. In nucleotides, the CDR3 is TGTGCCAGCAGCTTGCCTAGTGGGGAGACCCAGTACTTC. The encoded protein is CASSLPSGETQYF.